Reported below is one T cell receptor beta chain. Its antigen remains unknown. This record comes from a study of OX40 agonist ivuxolimab in advanced cancers. Turning to the study itself: An agonistic human IgG2 monoclonal antibody against OX40 (CD134) was given. Head and neck, renal cell, melanoma or hepatocellular carcinoma were the cancers that dose-escalation patients had.

Findings and caveats of the study: Within 6 weeks, CD4+ and CD8+ blood T cells expanded clonally at 0.1 to 3.0 mg/kg.

Here immunoSEQ multiplex PCR was the method, and the copy in TCRdb shows in-frame clones only, minus some. The sample contains about 84,000 clones, roughly 87% of which appear only once. CDR1 is MNHNY and CDR2 is SVGAGI in the germline V gene (reference sequence). With 7 bases clipped from V and 9 bases from J, the junction kept 11 bases outside the gene matches. This CDR3 is 15 amino acids long. This receptor was identified in an adult with an advanced solid tumor such as melanoma, head and neck, liver or kidney cancer. Sequencing used CD4+ or CD8+ T cells sorted from blood, obtained in a trial of the OX40 agonist ivuxolimab. The rearrangement joins TRBV6-6 to TRBJ1-6; 8 bases are shared with TRBD1. The DNA of the CDR3 is TGTGCCAGCACTCTGACAGGGGCCAAGGTTTCACCCCTCCACTTT. Translation gives CASTLTGAKVSPLHF.